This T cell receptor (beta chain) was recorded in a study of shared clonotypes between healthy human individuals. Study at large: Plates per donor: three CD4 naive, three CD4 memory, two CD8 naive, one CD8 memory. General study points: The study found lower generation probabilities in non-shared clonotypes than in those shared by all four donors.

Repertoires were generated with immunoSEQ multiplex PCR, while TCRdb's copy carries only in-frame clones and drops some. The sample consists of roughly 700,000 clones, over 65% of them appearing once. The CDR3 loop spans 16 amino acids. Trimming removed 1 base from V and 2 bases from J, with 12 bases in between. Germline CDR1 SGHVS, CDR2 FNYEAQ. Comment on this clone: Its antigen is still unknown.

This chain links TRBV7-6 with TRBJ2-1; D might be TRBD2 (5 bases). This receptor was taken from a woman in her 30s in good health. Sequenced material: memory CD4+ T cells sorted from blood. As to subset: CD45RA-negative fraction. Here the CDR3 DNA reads TGTGCCAGCAGCTTAGTGCTAGGAGGTACCTACAATGAGCAGTTCTTC. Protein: CASSLVLGGTYNEQFF.